The rows below give T cell receptor beta chains drawn from one sample of a study of spatial heterogeneity in lung cancer. TCRdb reprocessed the 5' RACE reads with MiXCR, giving one entry per CDR3 protein. The repertoire holds 6,000 to 9,000 distinct CDR3 sequences, approximately 5% seen once, with 7.5% to 9.5% in the top ten. The sequencing here drew on normal lung tissue next to the tumor, taken at surgery. These receptors came from a female donor with early-stage non-small cell lung cancer. Each CDR3 is given with its conserved first and last residue. The D gene is left open where the match is weak. Where a row states a size, it is once, few, many or the class of an expanded clone; other rows omit it.

clone_size	d_call	j_call	cdr3_length	v_call	cdr3_aa	cdr3_nt
medium-sized	TRBD2	TRBJ2-3	15	TRBV28	CASILAGGRADTQYF	TGTGCCAGCATCCTAGCGGGAGGGCGAGCAGATACGCAGTATTTT
many	.	TRBJ2-3	10	TRBV6-2/TRBV6-3	CASNPDTQYF	TGTGCCAGCAATCCAGATACGCAGTATTTT
many	TRBD1	TRBJ2-7	13	TRBV5-1	CASSPGTGIEQYF	TGCGCCAGCAGCCCAGGGACAGGGATCGAGCAGTACTTC
many	.	TRBJ1-2	14	TRBV27	CASSLSSPSGGYTF	TGTGCCAGCAGTTTATCTTCGCCTTCTGGTGGCTACACCTTC
many	TRBD1	TRBJ1-4	14	TRBV7-9	CASSPTGNNEKLFF	TGTGCCAGCAGCCCGACAGGGAATAATGAAAAACTGTTTTTT
medium-sized	.	TRBJ2-4	13	TRBV5-4	CASSPRSENIQYF	TGTGCCAGCAGCCCGAGGTCGGAAAACATTCAGTACTTC
many	TRBD1	TRBJ1-2	16	TRBV27	CASSSLGQGVGYGYTF	TGTGCCAGCAGTTCCCTCGGACAGGGGGTCGGCTATGGCTACACCTTC
many	.	TRBJ1-4	15	TRBV3-1	CASSDPRGDGEKLFF	TGTGCCAGCAGCGACCCGCGAGGGGACGGTGAAAAACTGTTTTTT
.	TRBD2	TRBJ2-1	12	TRBV5-5	CASSLASGEQFF	TGTGCCAGCAGCTTGGCTAGCGGTGAGCAGTTCTTC
medium-sized	TRBD1	TRBJ1-2	16	TRBV3-1	CASSTPGQEFSYGYTF	TGTGCCAGCAGCACACCCGGACAGGAGTTTTCCTATGGCTACACCTTC
many	.	TRBJ1-5	13	TRBV18	CASSPYRNQPQHF	TGTGCCAGCTCACCCTACAGGAATCAGCCCCAGCATTTT
many	TRBD2	TRBJ2-2	15	TRBV12-3/TRBV12-4	CASGSGGRRTGELFF	TGTGCCAGCGGGAGCGGGGGGCGCCGGACCGGGGAGCTGTTTTTT
many	TRBD2	TRBJ2-1	12	TRBV29-1	CSGGGGNNEQFF	TGCAGCGGGGGGGGAGGAAACAATGAGCAGTTCTTC
.	TRBD2	TRBJ2-1	17	TRBV5-4	CASSLASGRAQGNEQFF	TGTGCCAGCAGCTTGGCCAGCGGGAGGGCCCAGGGGAATGAGCAGTTCTTC
many	.	TRBJ2-7	15	TRBV7-9	CASSLAGAGAYEQYF	TGTGCCAGCAGCTTAGCGGGGGCGGGAGCCTACGAGCAGTACTTC
medium-sized	.	TRBJ2-3	15	TRBV29-1	CSVILAGRSTDTQYF	TGCAGCGTCATACTGGCGGGCCGAAGCACAGATACGCAGTATTTT
many	.	TRBJ2-7	14	TRBV2	CASSERVGAYEQYF	TGTGCCAGCAGTGAGCGGGTGGGGGCCTACGAGCAGTACTTC
medium-sized	TRBD1	TRBJ2-2	17	TRBV9	CASSPPIGTGGTGELFF	TGTGCCAGCAGCCCCCCGATAGGGACAGGGGGTACCGGGGAGCTGTTTTTT
many	.	TRBJ2-2	15	TRBV11-2	CASSPYRPDTGELFF	TGTGCCAGCAGCCCTTACAGGCCGGACACCGGGGAGCTGTTTTTT
many	.	TRBJ1-1	13	TRBV30	CAWRRGEGTEAFF	TGTGCCTGGCGTCGAGGGGAGGGCACTGAAGCTTTCTTT
many	.	TRBJ1-1	13	TRBV12-3/TRBV12-4	CASSLGPSTEAFF	TGTGCCAGCAGTTTGGGTCCATCTACTGAAGCTTTCTTT
medium-sized	TRBD2	TRBJ2-3	17	TRBV6-2/TRBV6-3	CATEGTSGRAGTDTQYF	TGTGCCACCGAAGGGACTAGCGGGAGGGCCGGTACAGATACGCAGTATTTT
.	TRBD1	TRBJ1-2	14	TRBV28	CASRPTGSNYGYTF	TGTGCCAGCAGGCCGACAGGGAGTAACTATGGCTACACCTTC
once	TRBD2	TRBJ2-3	15	TRBV20-1	CSADGTSGGTDTQYF	TGCAGTGCTGACGGGACTAGCGGGGGCACAGATACGCAGTATTTT
many	TRBD2	TRBJ2-3	17	TRBV7-2	CASSPGLAGGRGTTQYF	TGTGCCAGCAGCCCAGGACTAGCGGGAGGCCGCGGGACTACGCAGTATTTT
medium-sized	.	TRBJ2-7	12	TRBV24-1	CATSDLLYEQYF	TGTGCCACCAGTGATTTGCTCTACGAGCAGTACTTC
many	TRBD1	TRBJ1-4	13	TRBV20-1	CSAGGQGDEKLFF	TGCAGTGCTGGGGGACAGGGGGATGAAAAACTGTTTTTT
many	.	TRBJ2-7	16	TRBV27	CASSSRTTGRGSEQYF	TGTGCCAGCAGTTCCAGAACTACAGGGAGGGGCTCCGAGCAGTACTTC
many	.	TRBJ2-1	15	TRBV6-2/TRBV6-3	CASSYRDLIYNEQFF	TGTGCCAGCAGTTACCGGGACCTAATCTACAATGAGCAGTTCTTC
medium-sized	TRBD2	TRBJ2-5	11	TRBV12-3/TRBV12-4	CASSFSGSPDF	TGTGCCAGCAGTTTCAGCGGGAGCCCGGACTTC
medium-sized	TRBD2	TRBJ2-7	15	TRBV3-1	CASSRTSGRRDEQYF	TGTGCCAGCAGCCGGACTAGCGGGAGGCGGGACGAGCAGTACTTC
many	.	TRBJ2-7	13	TRBV21-1	CASIPGPCYEQYF	TGTGCCAGCATCCCGGGACCCTGCTACGAGCAGTACTTC
many	.	TRBJ2-2	15	TRBV7-2	CASSLGSGYTGELFF	TGTGCCAGCAGCTTAGGAAGCGGATACACCGGGGAGCTGTTTTTT
many	TRBD2	TRBJ2-7	14	TRBV20-1	CSARVPSGGGEQYF	TGCAGTGCTAGAGTGCCTAGCGGGGGAGGCGAGCAGTACTTC
medium-sized	.	TRBJ2-1	13	TRBV9	CASSTRPDNEQFF	TGTGCCAGCAGCACCCGACCCGACAATGAGCAGTTCTTC
few	TRBD2	TRBJ2-1	15	TRBV6-1	CASIPLAGGSNEQFF	TGTGCCAGCATTCCACTAGCGGGGGGTTCTAATGAGCAGTTCTTC
many	TRBD1	TRBJ1-5	19	TRBV4-2	CASSQTRDRGWRSNQPQHF	TGTGCCAGCAGCCAAACCCGGGACAGGGGCTGGAGGAGCAATCAGCCCCAGCATTTT
medium-sized	.	TRBJ1-5	16	TRBV27	CASSLGAGLRNQPQHF	TGTGCCAGCAGCCTAGGGGCAGGACTTCGCAATCAGCCCCAGCATTTT
many	TRBD1	TRBJ2-7	13	TRBV6-5	CASSSTGVAEQYF	TGTGCCAGCAGTTCTACAGGGGTGGCCGAGCAGTACTTC
many	TRBD1	TRBJ1-3	16	TRBV10-3	CAISQNPGGDGNTIYF	TGTGCCATCAGTCAAAATCCAGGGGGCGACGGAAACACCATATATTTT
medium-sized	TRBD2	TRBJ2-5	17	TRBV3-1	CASSQSPRTSNIETQYF	TGTGCCAGCAGCCAAAGCCCCCGGACTAGCAACATAGAGACCCAGTACTTC
medium-sized	TRBD2	TRBJ2-1	15	TRBV7-2	CASSLVAGALSEQFF	TGTGCCAGCAGCTTAGTGGCGGGAGCCCTATCTGAGCAGTTCTTC
many	TRBD2	TRBJ2-5	16	TRBV11-3	CASSLGWLAGRETQYF	TGTGCCAGCAGCTTAGGGTGGCTAGCGGGACGGGAGACCCAGTACTTC
medium-sized	.	TRBJ1-5	13	TRBV5-6	CASSPDSNQPQHF	TGTGCCAGCAGCCCGGACAGCAATCAGCCCCAGCATTTT
.	.	TRBJ2-4	14	TRBV2	CATEGIEDRDIQYF	TGTGCCACCGAGGGGATCGAGGATCGGGACATTCAGTACTTC
medium-sized	TRBD2	TRBJ2-2	17	TRBV5-1	CASLAGGPLRYTGELFF	TGCGCCAGCCTAGCGGGAGGTCCATTGCGATACACCGGGGAGCTGTTTTTT
.	TRBD1	TRBJ2-1	18	TRBV27	CPSSFNDRGAGSYNEQFF	TGTCCCAGCAGTTTCAACGACAGGGGAGCTGGGTCCTACAATGAGCAGTTCTTC
many	.	TRBJ2-3	11	TRBV27	CASTLDRTQYF	TGTGCCAGCACCTTGGACAGAACGCAGTATTTT
many	.	TRBJ1-2	13	TRBV20-1	CSARGDYPRGYTF	TGCAGTGCTAGAGGGGACTATCCGAGAGGCTACACCTTC
many	.	TRBJ1-2	13	TRBV27	CASSLRGSYGYTF	TGTGCCAGCAGTCTTAGGGGGAGCTATGGCTACACCTTC
many	TRBD1	TRBJ1-6	15	TRBV7-9	CASSASDREGSPLHF	TGTGCCAGCAGCGCGTCGGACAGGGAGGGATCACCCCTCCACTTT